This TCR beta chain was recovered during a study of T cell responses to AZD1222 COVID-19 vaccine. As concerns this clone: Its matching antigen is unknown.

Findings and caveats of the study: At baseline, just six or seven AZD1222 recipients tested seropositive. Across spike, vaccine-associated CD4 TCRs were found, dominant at 160-218 and 743-854. Per reports, nearly half of all spike-specific TCRs target regions that are unmutated in variants. Donor demographics were predominantly white British with a female majority; clonal diversity may be underestimated.

V trimming: 4 bases; J trimming: 9 bases; junction bases outside the gene matches: 4. CDR3 length equals 14 residues. Germline-derived CDR1 and CDR2 are LNHDA and SQIVND (reference sequence). Profiled with immunoSEQ multiplex PCR; TCRdb holds only in-frame clones, not every one. The sample has 45,000 or so clones; roughly 88% are singletons. The TCR sequence derives from an adult who received the AZD1222 COVID-19 vaccine. The V call is TRBV19, the J call TRBJ1-6, with 9 bases identical to TRBD1. The sequenced sample was peripheral blood, obtained 28 days after the second AZD1222 dose. CDR3 amino acids: CASSTGTGTSPLHF. In nucleotides, the CDR3 is TGTGCCAGTAGTACTGGGACAGGGACTTCACCCCTCCACTTT.